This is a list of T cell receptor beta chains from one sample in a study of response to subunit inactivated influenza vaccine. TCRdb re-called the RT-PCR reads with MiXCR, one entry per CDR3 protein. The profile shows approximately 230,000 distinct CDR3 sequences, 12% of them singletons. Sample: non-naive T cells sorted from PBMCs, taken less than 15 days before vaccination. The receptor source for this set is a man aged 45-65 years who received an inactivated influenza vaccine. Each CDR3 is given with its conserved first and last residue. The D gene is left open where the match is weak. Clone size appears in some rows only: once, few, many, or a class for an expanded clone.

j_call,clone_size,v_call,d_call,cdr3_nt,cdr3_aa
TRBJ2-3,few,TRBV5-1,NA,TGCGCCAGCAGCTTGGCGGGGACGACAGGGCAGTATTTT,CASSLAGTTGQYF
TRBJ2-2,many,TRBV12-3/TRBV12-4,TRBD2,TGTGCCAGCAGTCCGAGCGGGAGGGCCGGCACCGGGGAGCTGTTTTTT,CASSPSGRAGTGELFF
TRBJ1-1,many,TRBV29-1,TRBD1,TGCAGCGTTGGGACAGGGGTATCCACTGAAGCTTTCTTT,CSVGTGVSTEAFF
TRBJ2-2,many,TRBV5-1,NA,TGCGCCAGCTCACTGGACTGGGGCACCGGGGAGCTGTTTTTT,CASSLDWGTGELFF
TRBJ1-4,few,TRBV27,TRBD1,TGTGCCAGCAGTCCGACAGGGGGGGCTGAAAAACTGTTTTTT,CASSPTGGAEKLFF
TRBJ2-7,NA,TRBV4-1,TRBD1,TGCGCCAGCAGCCAAGCCGTAACAGGGGGGCGCTTCTACGAGCAGTACTTC,CASSQAVTGGRFYEQYF
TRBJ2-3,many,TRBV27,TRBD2,TGTGCCAGCACCCATGGTCTAGCGGGGGCCCGGGGTACGCAGTATTTT,CASTHGLAGARGTQYF
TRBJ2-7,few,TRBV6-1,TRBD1,TGTGCCAGCAAAGACAGGGCCGCTGATGGGGAGCAGTACTTC,CASKDRAADGEQYF
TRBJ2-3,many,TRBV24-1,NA,TGTGCCACCAGTGATTTGGGTGGGAAGAAAACAGGGAGTTCGGCAGATACGCAGTATTTT,CATSDLGGKKTGSSADTQYF
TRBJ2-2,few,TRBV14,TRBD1,TGTGCCAGCAGCCAGGCCTTGAGGGGGCGTAGGACCGGGGAGCTGTTTTTT,CASSQALRGRRTGELFF
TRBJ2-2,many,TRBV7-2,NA,TGTGCCAGCAATCACCGGGACAAGAACACCGGGGAGCTGTTTTTT,CASNHRDKNTGELFF
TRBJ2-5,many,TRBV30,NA,TGTGCCTGGAGTGCCGGGACCCCCTCGGAGACCCAGTACTTC,CAWSAGTPSETQYF
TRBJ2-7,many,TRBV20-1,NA,TGCAGTGCTAGAGGCCTGATCGGCGAGCAGTACTTC,CSARGLIGEQYF
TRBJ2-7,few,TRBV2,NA,TGTGCCAGCAGCCTGACGATGGGGGGCAACGAGCAGTACTTC,CASSLTMGGNEQYF
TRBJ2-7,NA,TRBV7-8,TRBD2,TGTGCCAGCAGCTTCGCGACTAGCGGAAAGAGGGGGCTGTACGAGCAGTACTTC,CASSFATSGKRGLYEQYF
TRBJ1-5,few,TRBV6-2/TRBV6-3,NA,TGTGCCAGCAGTTACATGGGTGATAGCAATCAGCCCCAGCATTTT,CASSYMGDSNQPQHF
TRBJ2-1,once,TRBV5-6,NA,TGTGCCAGCAGCTTGGTTCGGGGAAGCTCCTACAATGAGCAGTTCTTC,CASSLVRGSSYNEQFF
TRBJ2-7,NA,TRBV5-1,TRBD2,TGCGCCAGCAGCTTGGAGGGACTAGCGGTTTATTACGAGCAGTACTTC,CASSLEGLAVYYEQYF
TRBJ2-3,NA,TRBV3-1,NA,TGTGCCAGCAGCCAACGACCCCGACAGGCTAGCACAGATACGCAGTATTTT,CASSQRPRQASTDTQYF
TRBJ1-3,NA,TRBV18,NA,TGTGCCAGCTCACCGAGACTTGGAAACACCATATATTTT,CASSPRLGNTIYF
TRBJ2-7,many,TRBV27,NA,TGTGCCAGCAGTTTATTCCCGGGACAAAGCTACGAGCAGTACTTC,CASSLFPGQSYEQYF
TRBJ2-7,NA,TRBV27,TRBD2,TGTGCCAGCAGTTCTAGCGGACGAGCCTACGAGCAGTACTTC,CASSSSGRAYEQYF
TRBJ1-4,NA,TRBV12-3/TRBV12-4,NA,TGTGCCAGTTCCCTGGGGGGCTATAATGAAAAACTGTTTTTT,CASSLGGYNEKLFF
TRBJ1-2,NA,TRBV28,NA,TGTGCCAGCAGTTTTATTAAGGGAAGGGGCTACACCTTC,CASSFIKGRGYTF
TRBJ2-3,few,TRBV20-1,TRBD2,TGCAGTGCTAGAGATCTGACTAGCGGGTCCCTAAGGGATACGCAGTATTTT,CSARDLTSGSLRDTQYF
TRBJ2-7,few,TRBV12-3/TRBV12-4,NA,TGTGCCAGCAGTTTATCCCGGCCCTACGAGCAGTACTTC,CASSLSRPYEQYF
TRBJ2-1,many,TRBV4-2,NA,TGTGCCAGCAGCCAAGCGTACCTAGAAGGGGATGAGCAGTTCTTC,CASSQAYLEGDEQFF